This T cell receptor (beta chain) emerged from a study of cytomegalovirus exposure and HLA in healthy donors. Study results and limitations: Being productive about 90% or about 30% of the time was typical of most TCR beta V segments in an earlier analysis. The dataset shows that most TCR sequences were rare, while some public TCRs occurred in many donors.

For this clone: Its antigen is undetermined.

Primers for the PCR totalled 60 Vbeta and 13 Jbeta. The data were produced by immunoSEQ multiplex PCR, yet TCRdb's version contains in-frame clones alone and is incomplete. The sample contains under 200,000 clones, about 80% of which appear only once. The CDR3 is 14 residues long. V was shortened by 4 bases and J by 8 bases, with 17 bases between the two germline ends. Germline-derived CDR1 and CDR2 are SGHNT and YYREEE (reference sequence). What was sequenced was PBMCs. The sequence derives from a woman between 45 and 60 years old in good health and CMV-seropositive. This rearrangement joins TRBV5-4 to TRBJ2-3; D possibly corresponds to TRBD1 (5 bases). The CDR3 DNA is TGTGCCAGCAGCCCCCAGGGTCCCCCGGGTACGCAGTATTTT. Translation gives CASSPQGPPGTQYF.